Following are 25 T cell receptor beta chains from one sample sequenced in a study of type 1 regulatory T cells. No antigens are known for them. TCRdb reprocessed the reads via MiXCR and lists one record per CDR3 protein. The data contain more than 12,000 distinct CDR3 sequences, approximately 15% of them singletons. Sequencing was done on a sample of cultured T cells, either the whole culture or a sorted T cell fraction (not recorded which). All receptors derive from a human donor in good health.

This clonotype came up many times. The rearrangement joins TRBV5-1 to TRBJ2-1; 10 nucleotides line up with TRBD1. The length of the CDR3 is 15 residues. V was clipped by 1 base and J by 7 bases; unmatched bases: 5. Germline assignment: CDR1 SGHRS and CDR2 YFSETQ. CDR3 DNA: TGCGCCAGCAGCTTGACCGGGACAGGGGCTAATGAGCAGTTCTTC. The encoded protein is CASSLTGTGANEQFF.

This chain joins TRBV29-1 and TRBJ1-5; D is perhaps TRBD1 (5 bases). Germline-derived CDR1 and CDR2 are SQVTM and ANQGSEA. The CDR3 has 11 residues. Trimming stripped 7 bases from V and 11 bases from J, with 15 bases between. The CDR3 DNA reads TGCAGCGCCGGGGGGTTAGGGACCCAGCATTTT. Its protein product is CSAGGLGTQHF.

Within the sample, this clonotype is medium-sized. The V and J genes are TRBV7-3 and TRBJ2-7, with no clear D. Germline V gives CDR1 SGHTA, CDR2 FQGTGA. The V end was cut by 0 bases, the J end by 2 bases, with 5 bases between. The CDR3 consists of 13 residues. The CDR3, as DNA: TGTGCCAGCAGCTTAACGTGGCCCTACGAGCAGTACTTC. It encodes CASSLTWPYEQYF.

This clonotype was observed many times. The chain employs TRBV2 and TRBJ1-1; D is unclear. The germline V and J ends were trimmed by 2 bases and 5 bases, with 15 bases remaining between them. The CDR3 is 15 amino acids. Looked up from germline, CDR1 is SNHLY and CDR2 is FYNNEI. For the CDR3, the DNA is TGTGCCAGCAGTGAATTATTAGCCGGTGGGACTGAAGCTTTCTTT. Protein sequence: CASSELLAGGTEAFF. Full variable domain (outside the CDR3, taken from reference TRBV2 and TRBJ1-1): EPEVTQTPSHQVTQMGQEVILRCVPISNHLYFYWYRQILGQKVEFLVSFYNNEISEKSEIFDDQFSVERPDGSNFTLKIRSTKLEDSAMYFCASSELLAGGTEAFFGQGTRLTVV.

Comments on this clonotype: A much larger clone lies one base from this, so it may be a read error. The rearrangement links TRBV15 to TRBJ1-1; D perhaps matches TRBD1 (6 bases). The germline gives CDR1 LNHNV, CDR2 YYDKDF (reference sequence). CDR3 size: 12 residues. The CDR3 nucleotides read TGTACCACCAGCAGAGATCAGGGGAGAGGTTTCTTT. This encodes CTTSRDQGRGFF.

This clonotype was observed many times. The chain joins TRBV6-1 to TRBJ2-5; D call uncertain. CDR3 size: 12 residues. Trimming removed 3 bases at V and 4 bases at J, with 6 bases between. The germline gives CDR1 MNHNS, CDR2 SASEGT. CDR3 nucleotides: TGTGCCAGCAGTGACCTCGGAGAGACCCAGTACTTC. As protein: CASSDLGETQYF.

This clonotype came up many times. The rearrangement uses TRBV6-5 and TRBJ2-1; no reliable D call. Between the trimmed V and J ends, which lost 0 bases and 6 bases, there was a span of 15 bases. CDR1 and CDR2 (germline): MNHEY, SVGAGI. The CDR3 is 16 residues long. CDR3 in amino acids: CASSYSTDHYANEQFF. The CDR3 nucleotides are TGTGCCAGCAGTTACTCGACCGATCATTATGCCAATGAGCAGTTCTTC.

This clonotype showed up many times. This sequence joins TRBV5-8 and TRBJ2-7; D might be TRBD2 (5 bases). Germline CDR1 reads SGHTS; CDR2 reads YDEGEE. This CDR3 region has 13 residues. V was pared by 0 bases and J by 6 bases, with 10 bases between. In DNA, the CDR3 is TGTGCCAGCAGCTTGGTTTCTGGGAGCGAGCAGTACTTC. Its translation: CASSLVSGSEQYF.

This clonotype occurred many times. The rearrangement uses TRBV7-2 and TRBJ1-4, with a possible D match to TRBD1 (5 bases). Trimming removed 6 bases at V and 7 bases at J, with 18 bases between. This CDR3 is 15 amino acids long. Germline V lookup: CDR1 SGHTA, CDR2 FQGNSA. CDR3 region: CASSAEGQGLEKLFF. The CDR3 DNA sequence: TGTGCCAGCAGTGCGGAGGGGCAAGGCCTTGAAAAACTGTTTTTT.

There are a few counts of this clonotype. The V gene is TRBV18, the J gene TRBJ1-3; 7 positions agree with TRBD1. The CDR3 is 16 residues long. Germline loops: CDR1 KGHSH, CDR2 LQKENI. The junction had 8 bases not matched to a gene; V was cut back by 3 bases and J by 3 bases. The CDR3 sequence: CASSPQPTGYGNTIYF. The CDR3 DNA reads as TGTGCCAGCTCACCCCAACCGACAGGGTATGGAAACACCATATATTTT. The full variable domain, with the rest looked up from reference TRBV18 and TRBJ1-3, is NAGVMQNPRHLVRRRGQEARLRCSPMKGHSHVYWYRQLPEEGLKFMVYLQKENIIDESGMPKERFSAEFPKEGPSILRIQQVVRGDSAAYFCASSPQPTGYGNTIYFGEGSWLTVV.

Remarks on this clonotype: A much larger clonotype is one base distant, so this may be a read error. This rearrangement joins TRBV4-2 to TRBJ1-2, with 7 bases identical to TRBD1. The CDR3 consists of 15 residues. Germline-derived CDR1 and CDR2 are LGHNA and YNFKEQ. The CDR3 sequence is CAGSQDRTGENGYTF. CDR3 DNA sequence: TGTGCCGGCAGCCAAGATAGGACAGGAGAGAATGGCTACACCTTC.

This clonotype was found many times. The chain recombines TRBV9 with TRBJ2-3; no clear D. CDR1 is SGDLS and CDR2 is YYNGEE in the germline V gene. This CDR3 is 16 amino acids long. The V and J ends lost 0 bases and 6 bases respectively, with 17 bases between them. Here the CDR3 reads CASSVAALPETDTQYF. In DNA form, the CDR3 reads TGTGCCAGCAGCGTAGCGGCCCTCCCGGAGACGGATACGCAGTATTTT.

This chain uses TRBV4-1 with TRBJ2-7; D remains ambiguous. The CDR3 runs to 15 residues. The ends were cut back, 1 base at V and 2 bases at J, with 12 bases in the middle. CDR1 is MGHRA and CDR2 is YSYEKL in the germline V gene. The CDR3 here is CASSQVRTSAYEQYF. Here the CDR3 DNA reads TGCGCCAGCAGCCAAGTACGGACCTCGGCCTACGAGCAGTACTTC.

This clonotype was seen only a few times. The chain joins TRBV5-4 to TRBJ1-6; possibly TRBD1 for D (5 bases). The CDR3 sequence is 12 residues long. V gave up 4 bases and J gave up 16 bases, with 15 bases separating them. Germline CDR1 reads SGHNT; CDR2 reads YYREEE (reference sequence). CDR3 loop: CASSRGTESLHF. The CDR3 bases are TGTGCCAGCAGCCGCGGGACGGAGTCTCTCCACTTT.

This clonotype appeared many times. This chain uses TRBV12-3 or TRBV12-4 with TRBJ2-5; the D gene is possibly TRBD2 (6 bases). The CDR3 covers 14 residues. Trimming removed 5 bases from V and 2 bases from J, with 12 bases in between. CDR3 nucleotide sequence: TGTGCCAGCAGTATTCAGGGACTTCAAGAGACCCAGTACTTC. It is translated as CASSIQGLQETQYF.

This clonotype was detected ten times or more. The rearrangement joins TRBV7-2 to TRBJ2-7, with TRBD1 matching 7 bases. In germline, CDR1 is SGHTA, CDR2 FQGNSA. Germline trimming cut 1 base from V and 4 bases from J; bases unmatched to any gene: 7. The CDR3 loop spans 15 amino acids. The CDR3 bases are TGTGCCAGCAGCTTAGTGATAGGGGGCTTATACGAGCAGTACTTC. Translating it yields CASSLVIGGLYEQYF.

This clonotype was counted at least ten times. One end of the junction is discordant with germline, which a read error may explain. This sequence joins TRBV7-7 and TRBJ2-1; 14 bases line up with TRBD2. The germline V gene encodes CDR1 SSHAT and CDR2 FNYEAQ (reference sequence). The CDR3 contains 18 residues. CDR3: CASSLGLTPGLAGDEQFF. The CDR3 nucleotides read TGTGCTAGCAGCTTAGGGTTGACACCGGGACTAGCGGGAGATGAGCAGTTCTTC.

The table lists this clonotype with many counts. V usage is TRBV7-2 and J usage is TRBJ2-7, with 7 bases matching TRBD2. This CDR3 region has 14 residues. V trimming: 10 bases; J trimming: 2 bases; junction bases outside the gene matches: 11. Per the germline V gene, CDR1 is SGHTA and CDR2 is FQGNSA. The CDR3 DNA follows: TGTGCCACCAGAAACAGCGGGGCTACCTACGAGCAGTACTTC. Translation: CATRNSGATYEQYF.

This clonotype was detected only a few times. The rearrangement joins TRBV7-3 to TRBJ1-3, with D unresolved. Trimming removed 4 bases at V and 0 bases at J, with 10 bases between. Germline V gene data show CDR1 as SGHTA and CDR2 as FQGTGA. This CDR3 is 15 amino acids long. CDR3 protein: CASSSSGNSGNTIYF. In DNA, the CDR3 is TGTGCCAGCAGCTCCTCCGGAAACTCTGGAAACACCATATATTTT. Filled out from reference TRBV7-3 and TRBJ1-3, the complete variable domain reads GAGVSQTPSNKVTEKGKYVELRCDPISGHTALYWYRQSLGQGPEFLIYFQGTGAADDSGLPNDRFFAVRPEGSVSTLKIQRTERGDSAVYLCASSSSGNSGNTIYFGEGSWLTVV.

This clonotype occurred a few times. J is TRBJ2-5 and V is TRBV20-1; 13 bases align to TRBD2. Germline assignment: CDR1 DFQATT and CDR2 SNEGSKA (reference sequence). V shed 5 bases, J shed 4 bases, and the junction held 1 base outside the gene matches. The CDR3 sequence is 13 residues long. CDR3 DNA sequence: TGCAGTGCTCGGACTAGCGGGAGAGAGACCCAGTACTTC. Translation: CSARTSGRETQYF.

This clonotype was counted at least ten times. The chain's CDR3 is CASRRVRGSDEQYF. CDR3 nucleotides: TGTGCCAGCAGGAGGGTAAGGGGGAGCGACGAGCAGTACTTC. This chain connects TRBV6-5 to TRBJ2-7, with D possibly being TRBD1 (6 bases). Germline V gene sequence: CDR1 MNHEY, CDR2 SVGAGI. This CDR3 is built from 14 residues. Trimming removed 6 bases from V and 5 bases from J, with 17 bases in between.

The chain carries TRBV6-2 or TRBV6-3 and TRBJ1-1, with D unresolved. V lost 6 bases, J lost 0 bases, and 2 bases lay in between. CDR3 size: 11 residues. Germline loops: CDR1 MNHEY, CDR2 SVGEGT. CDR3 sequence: CASRVNTEAFF. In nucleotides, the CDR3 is TGTGCCAGCAGGGTGAACACTGAAGCTTTCTTT.

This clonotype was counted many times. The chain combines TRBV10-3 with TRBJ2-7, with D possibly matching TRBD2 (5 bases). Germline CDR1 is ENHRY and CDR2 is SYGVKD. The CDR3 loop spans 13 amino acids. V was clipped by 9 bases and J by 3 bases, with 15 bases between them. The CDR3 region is CAMSAGYDYEQYF. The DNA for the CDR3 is TGTGCCATGTCGGCGGGTTATGACTACGAGCAGTACTTC.

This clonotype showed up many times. CDR3 amino acids: CASSHGTTSSYEQYF. The DNA for the CDR3 is TGTGCCAGCTCACACGGGACGACGAGCTCCTACGAGCAGTACTTC. The V call is TRBV18, the J call TRBJ2-7; TRBD1 or TRBD2 may be the D gene (5 bases each). CDR3 length: 15 amino acids. V was trimmed by 4 bases and J by 0 bases, leaving 13 bases between them. Germline assignment: CDR1 KGHSH and CDR2 LQKENI.

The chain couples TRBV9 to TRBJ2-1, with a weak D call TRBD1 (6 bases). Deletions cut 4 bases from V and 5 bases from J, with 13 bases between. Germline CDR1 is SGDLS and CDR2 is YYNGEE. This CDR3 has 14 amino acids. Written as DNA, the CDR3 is TGTGCCAGCAGCCTCTTGCAGGGGAACAATGAGCAGTTCTTC. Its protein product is CASSLLQGNNEQFF.